This T cell receptor (beta chain) was captured by sequencing in a study of cytomegalovirus exposure and HLA in healthy donors. Study findings and constraints: Association with HLA alleles at 0.05 false discovery rate was found for around 15,000 TCR beta sequences in a later analysis. Clonal expansion, a later analysis showed, was greater in HLA-associated TCR beta chains than in equally common others.

As to this clone: Its matching antigen is unknown.

The PCR made use of 60 Vbeta and 13 Jbeta primers. Sequencing was performed with immunoSEQ multiplex PCR; in TCRdb, only in-frame clones are kept and a portion is missing. The table has roughly 160,000 clones, about three quarters seen once. V gave up 6 bases and J gave up 2 bases; unmatched junction bases: 4. The CDR3 is made up of 14 amino acids. The germline CDR1 and CDR2 sequences are MDHEN and SYDVKM. This sequence joins TRBV28 and TRBJ1-2; 9 nucleotides match TRBD1. This clonotype originated in a woman in her thirties in good health and CMV-seronegative. What was sequenced was PBMCs. CDR3 coding DNA: TGTGCCAGCAGGAGGACAGGGGTAAACTATGGCTACACCTTC. This sequence encodes CASRRTGVNYGYTF.